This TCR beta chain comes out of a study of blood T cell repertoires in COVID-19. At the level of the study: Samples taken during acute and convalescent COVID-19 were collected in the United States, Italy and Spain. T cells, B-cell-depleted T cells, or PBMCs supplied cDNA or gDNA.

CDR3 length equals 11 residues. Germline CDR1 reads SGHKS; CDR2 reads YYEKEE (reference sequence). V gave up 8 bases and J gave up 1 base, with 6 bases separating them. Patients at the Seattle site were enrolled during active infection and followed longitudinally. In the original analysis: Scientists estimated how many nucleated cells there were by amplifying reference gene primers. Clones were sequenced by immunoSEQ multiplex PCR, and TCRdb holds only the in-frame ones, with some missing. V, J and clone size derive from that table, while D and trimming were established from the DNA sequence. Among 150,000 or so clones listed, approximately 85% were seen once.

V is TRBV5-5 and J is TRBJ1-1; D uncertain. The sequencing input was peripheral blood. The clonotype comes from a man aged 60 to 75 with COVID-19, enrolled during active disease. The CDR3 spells CASTGNTEAFF. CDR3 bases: TGTGCCAGTACGGGGAACACTGAAGCTTTCTTT.